The 11 T cell receptor beta chains below all came from one sample that was sequenced in a study of long-term antiretroviral therapy in people with HIV. Investigators performed immunoSEQ version v3.0 at survey level. TCRdb keeps only in-frame clones here, not all; method: immunoSEQ multiplex PCR. Of 33,000 or so clones listed, 95% to 98% were seen once; the top ten hold under 2.5%. The source was unsorted PBMCs, collected 7.6 years after starting antiretroviral therapy. These receptors all stem from a man aged 25 to 45 with HIV.

Worth noting for this clone: At one end the junction does not follow the germline gene, possibly because of a read error. J is TRBJ2-7 and V is TRBV5-1, with TRBD2 matching 15 bases. The CDR3 is 15 amino acids. CDR1 SGHRS and CDR2 YFSETQ come from the germline V gene. The CDR3 region is CASSTGLAGGYERYF. CDR3 DNA sequence: TGCGCCAGCAGCACAGGACTAGCGGGGGGGTACGAGCGGTACTTC.

V and J are TRBV5-1 and TRBJ2-7; D is undetermined. This CDR3 is 15 amino acids long. Trimming cost V 2 bases and J 4 bases, with 16 bases left between them. The germline CDR1 and CDR2 sequences are SGHRS and YFSETQ. The CDR3 loop is CASSFSLNPPYEQYF. CDR3 DNA: TGCGCCAGCAGCTTTTCCCTTAACCCTCCTTACGAGCAGTACTTC.

The chain employs TRBV30 and TRBJ2-2; D is ambiguous. Trimming took 2 bases from V and 5 from J, leaving 6 bases between them. The CDR3 sequence is 12 residues long. Looked up from germline, CDR1 is GTSNPN and CDR2 is SVGIG (reference sequence). In nucleotides, the CDR3 is TGTGCCTGGAGTTCTGGGACCGGGGAGCTGTTTTTT. Translation gives CAWSSGTGELFF.

The V gene is TRBV11-2, the J gene TRBJ1-4; D gene ambiguous. This CDR3 contains 14 residues. Germline values: CDR1 SGHAT, CDR2 FQNNGV. The ends were cut back, 3 bases at V and 12 bases at J, with 17 bases in the middle. CDR3 bases: TGTGCCAGCAGCTTTCTCCCGGGTGCCCCCGAACTGTTTTTT. Amino acids: CASSFLPGAPELFF.

V is TRBV5-1 and J is TRBJ1-2; D is undetermined. From germline, CDR1 is SGHRS and CDR2 YFSETQ. The CDR3 extends over 13 amino acids. Trimming took off 2 bases at V and 5 bases at J, with 10 bases between the two ends. CDR3 sequence: CASSFQNPYGYTF. The CDR3 DNA sequence: TGCGCCAGCAGCTTCCAGAACCCATATGGCTACACCTTC.

This clone appeared a single time. The rearrangement joins TRBV6-5 to TRBJ1-2, with D possibly matching TRBD1 (5 bases). CDR1 MNHEY and CDR2 SVGAGI come from the germline V gene. V lost 7 bases and J 2 bases, leaving 17 bases between the germline ends. The CDR3 has 15 residues. The chain's CDR3 is CASKDTRDGNYGYTF. CDR3 sequence (DNA): TGTGCCAGCAAAGACACCCGGGACGGCAACTATGGCTACACCTTC.

This chain connects TRBV19 to TRBJ2-7; 11 bases are a match to TRBD2. Germline V CDR1 and CDR2: LNHDA, SQIVND (reference sequence). This CDR3 has 15 residues. Losses at the gene ends were 5 bases for V and 1 base for J; bases not matched to a gene: 4. CDR3 in DNA: TGTGCCAGTAGTTCCGGGACTAGCGGATCCTACGAGCAGTACTTC. As protein: CASSSGTSGSYEQYF.

This clone was seen only once. V and J are TRBV10-3 and TRBJ2-2; D is possibly TRBD2 (6 bases). Trimming left V 8 bases short and J 4 bases short, with 14 bases between. The CDR3 extends over 14 amino acids. From germline, CDR1 is ENHRY and CDR2 SYGVKD. CDR3 in DNA: TGTGCCATCGGCGGGAAGGTCGGCACCGGGGAGCTGTTTTTT. Translated, it gives CAIGGKVGTGELFF.

The V and J genes are TRBV5-1 and TRBJ2-7; D gene unclear. V was shortened by 0 bases and J by 2 bases, with 6 bases between the two germline ends. This CDR3 region has 13 residues. Germline V gene lookup returns CDR1 SGHRS and CDR2 YFSETQ. The DNA for the CDR3 is TGCGCCAGCAGCTTGGAGTCAGCCTACGAGCAGTACTTC. It specifies CASSLESAYEQYF.

The rearrangement joins TRBV15 to TRBJ2-7, with TRBD1 matching over 10 bases. The germline V gene encodes CDR1 LNHNV and CDR2 YYDKDF (reference sequence). Unmatched junction bases numbered 11, after V lost 3 bases and J lost 0 bases. The CDR3 spans 18 residues. The CDR3 reads CATSSQNRDRGFSYEQYF. The CDR3 coding sequence is TGTGCCACCAGCAGCCAAAACCGGGACAGGGGTTTCTCCTACGAGCAGTACTTC.

The chain couples TRBV7-3 to TRBJ2-3; no clear D. This CDR3 region has 13 residues. The germline V and J ends were trimmed by 6 bases and 2 bases, with 9 bases remaining between them. Germline CDR1 and CDR2: SGHTA and FQGTGA. CDR3 coding DNA: TGTGCCAGCAGTTTGGGGATCACAGATACGCAGTATTTT. This gives the protein CASSLGITDTQYF.